Following are 17 T cell receptor beta chains from one sample sequenced in a study of cytomegalovirus exposure and HLA in healthy donors (dated by TCRdb to 2017 to 2019). The library was prepared using the immunoSEQ multiplex PCR assay. For the multiplex PCR, a mixture combining 60 forward primers for TCR Vbeta segments and 13 reverse primers for TCR Jbeta segments was used. The table was pulled from immuneACCESS by TCRdb, which kept in-frame rearrangements only. Such tables lose some clones; where checked, under half of the loss comes from unresolved V genes, and the rest has no known cause. For this sample the table gives approximately 150,000 clones, of which approximately 84% were detected only once. The ten most abundant clones make up about 2.4% of the sample. The sample taken for sequencing was PBMCs. The receptors shown here come from a man in his thirties or forties in good health and CMV-seropositive.

This chain joins TRBV10-3 and TRBJ2-3, with 9 nucleotides matching TRBD2. The CDR3 length is 13 residues. Trimming took 4 bases from V and 4 from J; bases not matched to a gene: 0. Germline assignment: CDR1 ENHRY and CDR2 SYGVKD. The DNA for the CDR3 is TGTGCCATCAGTGGGACTAGCGCAGATACGCAGTATTTT. This translates into CAISGTSADTQYF.

This sequence joins TRBV6-6 and TRBJ2-1, with TRBD2 identical over 7 bases. Germline values: CDR1 MNHNY, CDR2 SVGAGI (reference sequence). Unmatched junction bases numbered 7, after V lost 6 bases and J lost 5 bases. The CDR3 is made up of 14 amino acids. CDR3 sequence (DNA): TGTGCCAGCAGAGATAGCGGGCCAGACAATGAGCAGTTCTTC. It yields the protein CASRDSGPDNEQFF.

The chain recombines TRBV7-9 with TRBJ2-1, with D possibly being TRBD1 (6 bases). Germline loops: CDR1 SEHNR, CDR2 FQNEAQ (reference sequence). Trimming took off 5 bases at V and 5 bases at J, with 19 bases between the two ends. This CDR3 contains 16 residues. The CDR3 spells CASSTRGARADNEQFF. CDR3 DNA: TGTGCCAGCAGCACCAGGGGAGCAAGGGCAGACAATGAGCAGTTCTTC.

This chain uses TRBV11-3 with TRBJ2-1; 10 bases align to TRBD2. V trimming: 5 bases; J trimming: 4 bases; junction bases outside the gene matches: 2. Germline loops: CDR1 SGHNT, CDR2 YENEEA. The CDR3 sequence is 14 residues long. Here the CDR3 reads CASSLSGGYNEQFF. The CDR3, as DNA: TGTGCCAGCAGCCTTAGCGGGGGGTACAATGAGCAGTTCTTC.

The rearrangement links TRBV5-4 to TRBJ2-5; 8 nucleotides align to TRBD1. CDR1 SGHNT and CDR2 YYREEE come from the germline V gene (reference sequence). After removal of 2 bases from V and 6 bases from J, the junction contained 9 bases not matched to a gene. This CDR3 has 15 amino acids. The DNA for the CDR3 is TGTGCCAGCAGCTTAGATCAGGGGGCGATCAAGACCCAGTACTTC. Translated: CASSLDQGAIKTQYF.

The chain recombines TRBV5-1 with TRBJ1-2; tentative D call: TRBD1 (5 bases). This CDR3 comprises 13 residues. The V end was cut by 0 bases, the J end by 8 bases, with 11 bases between. Germline CDR1 reads SGHRS; CDR2 reads YFSETQ. The CDR3 DNA sequence: TGCGCCAGCAGCTTGGCCGGAGGGGAAGGCTACACCTTC. This sequence encodes CASSLAGGEGYTF.

The chain employs TRBV7-2 and TRBJ1-2; no clear D. The CDR3 covers 15 residues. CDR1 is SGHTA, CDR2 FQGNSA, per germline. Between the trimmed V and J ends, which lost 0 bases and 2 bases, there was a span of 10 bases. CDR3 sequence: CASSLAGTGNYGYTF. The CDR3, as DNA: TGTGCCAGCAGCTTAGCCGGTACGGGGAACTATGGCTACACCTTC.

The V gene is TRBV7-2, the J gene TRBJ2-3; the D gene is possibly TRBD2 (6 bases). The V gene lost 3 bases and the J gene lost 6 bases, with 19 bases spanning the gap. Per the germline V gene, CDR1 is SGHTA and CDR2 is FQGNSA. The CDR3 consists of 16 residues. The CDR3 is CASSLGLARFADTQYF. The CDR3 DNA reads as TGTGCCAGCAGCTTGGGGCTAGCGCGTTTCGCGGATACGCAGTATTTT.

This sequence joins TRBV7-9 and TRBJ1-2; 9 bases align to TRBD1. CDR1 SEHNR and CDR2 FQNEAQ come from the germline V gene (reference sequence). This CDR3 has 15 amino acids. V lost 5 bases, J lost 6 bases, and 10 bases stayed unmatched. The CDR3 bases are TGTGCCAGCAGCCCCCGGGACAGGGTTCGGGATGGCTACACCTTC. Translated: CASSPRDRVRDGYTF.

V and J are TRBV11-3 and TRBJ1-1, with D possibly being TRBD1 (5 bases). The CDR3 runs to 18 residues. Germline-derived CDR1 and CDR2 are SGHNT and YENEEA. Between the trimmed V and J ends, which lost 7 bases and 5 bases, there was a span of 29 bases. The DNA of the CDR3 is TGTGCCAGCACGGCGAGGAAGGGGAGACGGCGGGGGGGAACTGAAGCTTTCTTT. The encoded protein is CASTARKGRRRGGTEAFF.

Regarding this clone: The junction and the germline gene differ at one end; a read error may be behind it. The chain combines TRBV19 with TRBJ1-5, with unresolved D. This CDR3 spans 13 amino acids. The germline V gene has CDR1 LNHDA and CDR2 SQIVND (reference sequence). The CDR3 spells CASSVGRDQSQHF. The CDR3 DNA sequence: TGTGCCAGTAGTGTGGGCCGAGATCAGTCCCAGCATTTT.

The gene calls are TRBV10-3 and TRBJ2-5; D uncertain. The J call may be mistaken, given a closer DNA end match to TRBJ2-7. This CDR3 comprises 16 residues. CDR1 and CDR2 from the germline V gene are ENHRY and SYGVKD. The CDR3 coding sequence is TGTGCCATCAGTGAGTCAGACCTTGGCGACTCCTACGAGCAGTACTTC. Its protein product is CAISESDLGDSYEQYF.

J is TRBJ2-7 and V is TRBV6-5; tentatively, D is TRBD2 (6 bases). Trimming took 2 bases from V and 4 from J, leaving 15 bases between them. The CDR3 loop spans 15 amino acids. The germline CDR1 and CDR2 sequences are MNHEY and SVGAGI. CDR3 sequence reads: CASSYARRVGYEQYF. CDR3 DNA sequence: TGTGCCAGCAGTTACGCAAGGAGGGTTGGGTACGAGCAGTACTTC.

The rearrangement links TRBV30 to TRBJ2-7; possibly TRBD2 for D (5 bases). V dropped 1 base and J dropped 7 bases, with 14 bases sitting between them. The CDR3 runs 13 residues. In germline, CDR1 is GTSNPN, CDR2 SVGIG (reference sequence). DNA for the CDR3: TGTGCCTGGAGTGCAAGGCTTGGGGAGGAGCAGTACTTC. It specifies CAWSARLGEEQYF.

The chain couples TRBV7-6 to TRBJ2-1; 16 positions match TRBD2. This CDR3 is built from 16 residues. Germline lookup yields CDR1 SGHVS and CDR2 FNYEAQ. After removal of 5 bases from V and 6 bases from J, the junction contained 4 bases not matched to a gene. The DNA for the CDR3 is TGTGCCAGCAGCATCGGGACTAGCGGGAGGGGCAATGAGCAGTTCTTC. Translating it yields CASSIGTSGRGNEQFF.

The rearrangement links TRBV5-6 to TRBJ2-2; D remains unclear. The CDR3 is made up of 15 amino acids. Looked up from germline, CDR1 is SGHDT and CDR2 is YYEEEE. Deletions cut 0 bases from V and 0 bases from J, with 6 bases between. CDR3 in DNA: TGTGCCAGCAGCTTGGGCCTAGCGAACACCGGGGAGCTGTTTTTT. Its protein is CASSLGLANTGELFF.

The genes are TRBV19 and TRBJ1-3; D gene ambiguous. V lost 5 bases to trimming and J lost 0 bases, with 8 bases between them. This CDR3 is 14 amino acids long. The germline gives CDR1 LNHDA, CDR2 SQIVND (reference sequence). Here the CDR3 reads CASSSGDSGNTIYF. DNA for the CDR3: TGTGCCAGTAGTTCGGGTGACTCTGGAAACACCATATATTTT.